Below are 10 T cell receptor beta chains sequenced from a single sample in a study of cytotoxic CD8 clonotypes in ibrutinib-treated CLL. Generated by immunoSEQ multiplex PCR, the TCRdb table keeps only in-frame clones and is missing some. The data hold approximately 190,000 clones, with approximately 70% observed a single time. Sequencing was performed on PBMCs, taken after 12 months of ibrutinib treatment. The receptors originated from a human donor with chronic lymphocytic leukemia.

The rearrangement links TRBV28 to TRBJ1-5; 9 bases line up with TRBD1. Germline V gene lookup returns CDR1 MDHEN and CDR2 SYDVKM. The CDR3 contains 14 residues. J gave up 6 bases and V 3 bases, and 3 bases lay outside the gene matches. CDR3 region: CASSFRDRVQPQHF. The DNA of the CDR3 is TGTGCCAGCAGTTTCCGGGACAGGGTTCAGCCCCAGCATTTT. Combining the CDR3 with reference TRBV28 and TRBJ1-5 gives the whole variable domain DVKVTQSSRYLVKRTGEKVFLECVQDMDHENMFWYRQDPGLGLRLIYFSYDVKMKEKGDIPEGYSVSREKKERFSLILESASTNQTSMYLCASSFRDRVQPQHFGDGTRLSIL.

The chain combines TRBV19 with TRBJ1-2; D possibly corresponds to TRBD1 (5 bases). Per the germline V gene, CDR1 is LNHDA and CDR2 is SQIVND (reference sequence). V was cut by 5 bases and J by 5 bases, with 15 bases left in between. The CDR3 has 14 amino acids. In DNA, the CDR3 is TGTGCCAGTAGTCGAGCGGGGGGAGTTTATGGCTACACCTTC. This sequence encodes CASSRAGGVYGYTF.

The chain couples TRBV27 to TRBJ1-2, with unresolved D. The length of the CDR3 is 12 residues. Per the germline V gene, CDR1 is MNHEY and CDR2 is SMNVEV (reference sequence). V lost 6 bases and J 7 bases, leaving 12 bases between the germline ends. The CDR3: CASRSRGAGYTF. DNA of the CDR3: TGTGCCAGCAGATCCCGTGGAGCTGGCTACACCTTC.

A few counts support this clone. The chain links TRBV20-1 to TRBJ2-7; D is uncertain. Between the trimmed V and J ends, which lost 4 bases and 4 bases, there was a span of 5 bases. This CDR3 is 10 amino acids long. Germline-derived CDR1 and CDR2 are DFQATT and SNEGSKA (reference sequence). CDR3 bases: TGCAGTGCTACCGCATACGAGCAGTACTTC. It specifies CSATAYEQYF.

This chain connects TRBV30 to TRBJ2-1; TRBD1 agrees at 7 bases. V lost 3 bases and J lost 9; bases outside the gene matches: 5. The CDR3 consists of 12 residues. The germline CDR1 and CDR2 sequences are GTSNPN and SVGIG (reference sequence). CDR3 in DNA: TGTGCCTGGAGCGGGGCAGGGGGTGAGCAGTTCTTC. Translated: CAWSGAGGEQFF. Variable domain in full (rest from reference TRBV30 and TRBJ2-1): SQTIHQWPATLVQPVGSPLSLECTVEGTSNPNLYWYRQAAGRGLQLLFYSVGIGQISSEVPQNLSASRPQDRQFILSSKKLLLSDSGFYLCAWSGAGGEQFFGPGTRLTVL.

V is TRBV7-2 and J is TRBJ2-7; D unresolved. The germline CDR1 and CDR2 sequences are SGHTA and FQGNSA. V was clipped by 5 bases and J by 6 bases, with 8 bases between them. The CDR3 sequence is 11 residues long. The DNA for the CDR3 is TGTGCCAGCAGCCTCCATGGCGAGCAGTACTTC. Translating gives CASSLHGEQYF. Filled out from reference TRBV7-2 and TRBJ2-7, the complete variable domain reads GAGVSQSPSNKVTEKGKDVELRCDPISGHTALYWYRQSLGQGLEFLIYFQGNSAPDKSGLPSDRFSAERTGGSVSTLTIQRTQQEDSAVYLCASSLHGEQYFGPGTRLTVT.

This chain links TRBV28 with TRBJ2-1; 13 nucleotides line up with TRBD2. The germline V gene encodes CDR1 MDHEN and CDR2 SYDVKM. Unmatched junction bases numbered 9, after V lost 6 bases and J lost 10 bases. The length of the CDR3 is 15 residues. CDR3 DNA sequence: TGTGCCAGCAGGCCGGGACTAGCGGGATCCCAGGAGCAGTTCTTC. This gives the protein CASRPGLAGSQEQFF.

The chain combines TRBV13 with TRBJ2-6, with 8 bases fitting TRBD1. CDR3 length equals 18 residues. Germline V CDR1 and CDR2: PRHDT, FYEKMQ (reference sequence). The trim removed 6 bases at V and 0 bases at J, leaving 10 bases unmatched. The CDR3 region has the DNA TGTGCCAGCAGTCCCACAGGGACAGGCATCTCTGGGGCCAACGTCCTGACTTTC. As protein: CASSPTGTGISGANVLTF.

In the case of this clone: Germline and junction disagree at one end, which may indicate a read error. The V gene is TRBV18, the J gene TRBJ1-3, with TRBD1 matching 8 bases. Germline V gene data show CDR1 as KGHSH and CDR2 as LQKENI. The CDR3 runs 13 residues. CDR3 amino acids: CASSPDQTGAICF. For the CDR3, the DNA is TGTGCCAGCTCACCCGATCAGACAGGGGCAATTTGTTTT.

The chain recombines TRBV5-1 with TRBJ2-7; TRBD2 matches 12 bases. V lost 5 bases and J lost 5; bases outside the gene matches: 5. CDR3 size: 14 residues. The germline CDR1 and CDR2 sequences are SGHRS and YFSETQ. The CDR3 DNA reads TGCGCCAGCAGGTTGACTAGCGGGGGCCACGAGCAGTACTTC. Protein: CASRLTSGGHEQYF. The complete variable domain, with remaining parts taken from reference TRBV5-1 and TRBJ2-7, reads KAGVTQTPRYLIKTRGQQVTLSCSPISGHRSVSWYQQTPGQGLQFLFEYFSETQRNKGNFPGRFSGRQFSNSRSEMNVSTLELGDSALYLCASRLTSGGHEQYFGPGTRLTVT.